This T cell receptor (beta chain) was sequenced in a study of blood T cell repertoires in COVID-19. The wider study: T cells, B-cell-depleted T cells, or PBMCs provided the cDNA or gDNA that served as material.

The method was immunoSEQ multiplex PCR; TCRdb's version includes in-frame clones alone and lacks a portion of them. This repertoire shows 350,000 to 450,000 clones, roughly 90% found once; its top ten account for roughly 0.9%. The CDR3 sequence is 14 residues long. Trimming removed 3 bases at V and 2 bases at J, with 8 bases between. Germline V gene lookup returns CDR1 SGHRS and CDR2 YFSETQ. Sequencing was performed on PBMCs or T cells enriched from blood (not recorded which). The chain links TRBV5-1 to TRBJ2-2; possible D gene TRBD1, 5 bases. This TCR derives from a woman aged 40 to 50 who had been exposed to COVID-19. CDR3 coding DNA: TGCGCCAGCAGCTACAGGACAAACACCGGGGAGCTGTTTTTT. Its protein product is CASSYRTNTGELFF.